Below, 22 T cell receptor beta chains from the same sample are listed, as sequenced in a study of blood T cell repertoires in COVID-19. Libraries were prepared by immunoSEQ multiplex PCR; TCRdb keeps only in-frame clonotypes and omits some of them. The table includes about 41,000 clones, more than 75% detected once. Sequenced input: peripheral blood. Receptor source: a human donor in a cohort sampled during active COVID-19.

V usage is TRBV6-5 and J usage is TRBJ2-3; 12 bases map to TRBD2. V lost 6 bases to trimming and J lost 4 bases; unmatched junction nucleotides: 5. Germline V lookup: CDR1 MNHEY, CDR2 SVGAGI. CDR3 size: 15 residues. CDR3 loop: CASSSTSGGPDTQYF. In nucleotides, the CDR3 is TGTGCCAGCAGCTCAACTAGCGGGGGGCCAGATACGCAGTATTTT.

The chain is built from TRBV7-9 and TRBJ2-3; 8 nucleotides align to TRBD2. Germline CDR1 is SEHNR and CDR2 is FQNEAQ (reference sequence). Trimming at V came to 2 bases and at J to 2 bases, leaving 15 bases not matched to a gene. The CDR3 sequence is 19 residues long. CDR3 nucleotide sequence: TGTGCCAGCAGCTTAAATGGGCCGCGGGCGGGAGGCGACACAGATACGCAGTATTTT. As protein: CASSLNGPRAGGDTDTQYF. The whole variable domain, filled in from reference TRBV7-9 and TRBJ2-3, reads DTGVSQNPRHKITKRGQNVTFRCDPISEHNRLYWYRQTLGQGPEFLTYFQNEAQLEKSRLLSDRFSAERPKGSFSTLEIQRTEQGDSAMYLCASSLNGPRAGGDTDTQYFGPGTRLTVL.

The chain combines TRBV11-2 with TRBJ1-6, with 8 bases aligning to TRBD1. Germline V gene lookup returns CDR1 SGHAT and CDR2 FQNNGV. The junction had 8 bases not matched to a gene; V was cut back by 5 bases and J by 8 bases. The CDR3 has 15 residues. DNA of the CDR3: TGTGCCAGCAGCCCAAGGACAGGGATCTATTCACCCCTCCACTTT. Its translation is CASSPRTGIYSPLHF. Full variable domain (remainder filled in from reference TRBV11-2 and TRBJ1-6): EAGVAQSPRYKIIEKRQSVAFWCNPISGHATLYWYQQILGQGPKLLIQFQNNGVVDDSQLPKDRFSAERLKGVDSTLKIQPAKLEDSAVYLCASSPRTGIYSPLHFGNGTRLTVT.

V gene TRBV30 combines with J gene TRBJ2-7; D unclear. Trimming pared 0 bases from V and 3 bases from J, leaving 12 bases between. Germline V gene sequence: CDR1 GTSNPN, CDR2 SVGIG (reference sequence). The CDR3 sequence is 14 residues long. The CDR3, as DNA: TGTGCCTGGAGTGTACTGGGCAGAAGCTACGAGCAGTACTTC. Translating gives CAWSVLGRSYEQYF.

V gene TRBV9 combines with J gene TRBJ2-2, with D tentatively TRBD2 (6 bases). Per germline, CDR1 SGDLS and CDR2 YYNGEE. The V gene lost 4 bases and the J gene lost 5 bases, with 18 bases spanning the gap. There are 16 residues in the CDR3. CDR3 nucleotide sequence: TGTGCCAGCAGCCTAACTAGCTCAGGAGGTACCGGGGAGCTGTTTTTT. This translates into CASSLTSSGGTGELFF.

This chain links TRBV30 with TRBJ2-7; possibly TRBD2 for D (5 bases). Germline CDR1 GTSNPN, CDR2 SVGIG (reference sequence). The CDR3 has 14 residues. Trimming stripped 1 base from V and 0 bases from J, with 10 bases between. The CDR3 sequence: CAWSGPGTSYEQYF. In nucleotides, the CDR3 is TGTGCCTGGAGTGGCCCGGGAACCTCCTACGAGCAGTACTTC.

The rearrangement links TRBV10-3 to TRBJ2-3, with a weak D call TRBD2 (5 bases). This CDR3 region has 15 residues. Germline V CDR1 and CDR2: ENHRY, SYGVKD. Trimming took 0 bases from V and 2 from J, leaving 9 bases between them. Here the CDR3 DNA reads TGTGCCATCAGTGAGTCGTCGCGGGCCACAGATACGCAGTATTTT. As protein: CAISESSRATDTQYF.

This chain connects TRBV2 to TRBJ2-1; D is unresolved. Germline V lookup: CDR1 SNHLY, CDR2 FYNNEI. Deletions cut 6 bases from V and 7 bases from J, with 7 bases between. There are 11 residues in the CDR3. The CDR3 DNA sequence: TGTGCCAGCAGCCTAGTGAATGAGCAGTTCTTC. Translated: CASSLVNEQFF.

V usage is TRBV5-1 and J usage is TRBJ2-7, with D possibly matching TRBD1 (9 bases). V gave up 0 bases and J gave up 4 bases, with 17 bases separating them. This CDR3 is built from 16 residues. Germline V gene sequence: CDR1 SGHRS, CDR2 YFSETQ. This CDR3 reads CASSLGGGTGTYEQYF. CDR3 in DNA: TGCGCCAGCAGCTTGGGCGGGGGGACAGGGACTTACGAGCAGTACTTC.

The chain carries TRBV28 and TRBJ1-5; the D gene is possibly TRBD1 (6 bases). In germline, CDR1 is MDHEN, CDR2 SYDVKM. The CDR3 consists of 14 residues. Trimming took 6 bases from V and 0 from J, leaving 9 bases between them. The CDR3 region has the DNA TGTGCCAGCAGAGAGGACAGTAGCAATCAGCCCCAGCATTTT. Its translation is CASREDSSNQPQHF.

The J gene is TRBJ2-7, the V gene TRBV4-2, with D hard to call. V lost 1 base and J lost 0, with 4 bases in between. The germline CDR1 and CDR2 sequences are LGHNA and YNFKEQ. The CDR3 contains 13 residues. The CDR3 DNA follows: TGTGCCAGCAGCCAAGGACTCTCCTACGAGCAGTACTTC. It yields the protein CASSQGLSYEQYF.

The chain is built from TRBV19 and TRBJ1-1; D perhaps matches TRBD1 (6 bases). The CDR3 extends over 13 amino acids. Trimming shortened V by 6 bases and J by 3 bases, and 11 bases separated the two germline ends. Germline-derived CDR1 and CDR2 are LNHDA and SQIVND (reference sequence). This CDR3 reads CASRENRDTEAFF. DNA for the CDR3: TGTGCCAGTAGAGAGAACAGGGACACTGAAGCTTTCTTT.

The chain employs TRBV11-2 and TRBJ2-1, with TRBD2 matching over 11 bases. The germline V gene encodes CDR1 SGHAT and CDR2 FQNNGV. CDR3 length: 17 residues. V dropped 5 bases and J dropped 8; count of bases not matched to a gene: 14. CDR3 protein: CASSPGLAGGLVDEQFF. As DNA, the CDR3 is TGTGCCAGCAGCCCCGGACTAGCGGGCGGTCTAGTCGATGAGCAGTTCTTC.

Here the CDR3 DNA reads TGTGCCACCAGTGATTCAAAAATAAACAGGGTAATGAACGGTCAGCCCCAGCATTTT. It is translated as CATSDSKINRVMNGQPQHF. V is TRBV24-1 and J is TRBJ1-5; a weak D match, TRBD1 (6 bases). The V gene's germline CDR1 is KGHDR and CDR2 SFDVKD. This CDR3 region has 19 residues. V shed 2 bases and J shed 6 bases, with 25 bases lying between them.

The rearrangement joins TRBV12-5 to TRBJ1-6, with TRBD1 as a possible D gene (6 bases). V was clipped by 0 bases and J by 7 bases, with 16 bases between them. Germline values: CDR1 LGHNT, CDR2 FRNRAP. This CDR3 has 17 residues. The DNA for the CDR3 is TGTGCTAGTGGTTTGGTAACAGGGACAAGCTGGAATTCACCCCTCCACTTT. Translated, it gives CASGLVTGTSWNSPLHF.

The CDR3 coding sequence is TGTGCCAGCAGTTACGACAGGGGGAGACAGCCCCAGCATTTT. Translation: CASSYDRGRQPQHF. The chain is built from TRBV6-5 and TRBJ1-5, with 9 bases that match TRBD1. Germline loops: CDR1 MNHEY, CDR2 SVGAGI. The CDR3 has 14 residues. V lost 2 bases to trimming and J lost 7 bases; unmatched junction nucleotides: 3.

DNA of the CDR3: TGTGCCAGCTGCAGTGGGGAGACTACTAGTACGAAGCAGTACTTC. Translating it yields CASCSGETTSTKQYF. The V gene is TRBV7-9, the J gene TRBJ2-7, with D perhaps TRBD2 (5 bases). V dropped 8 bases and J dropped 8 bases, with 25 bases sitting between them. Germline CDR1 is SEHNR and CDR2 is FQNEAQ (reference sequence). The CDR3 is 15 amino acids.

Here the CDR3 DNA reads TGTGCCAGCCGTTGGAGATCCAGTGAAGCTTTCTTT. It encodes CASRWRSSEAFF. The V call is TRBV28, the J call TRBJ1-1; no clear D. V lost 8 bases, J lost 7 bases, and 14 bases lay in between. The CDR3 loop spans 12 amino acids. CDR1 MDHEN and CDR2 SYDVKM come from the germline V gene.

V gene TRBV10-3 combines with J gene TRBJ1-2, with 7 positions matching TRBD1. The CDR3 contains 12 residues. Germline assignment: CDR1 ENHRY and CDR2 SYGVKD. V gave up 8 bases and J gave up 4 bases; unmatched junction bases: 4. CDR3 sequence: CAISGGGYGYTF. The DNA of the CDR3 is TGTGCCATCTCAGGGGGAGGCTATGGCTACACCTTC.

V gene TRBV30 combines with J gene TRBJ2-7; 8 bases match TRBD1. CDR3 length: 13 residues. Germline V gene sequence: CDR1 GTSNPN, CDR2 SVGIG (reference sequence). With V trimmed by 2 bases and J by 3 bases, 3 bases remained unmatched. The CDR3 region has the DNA TGTGCCTGGAGTCATGGACAGGGCTACGAGCAGTACTTC. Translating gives CAWSHGQGYEQYF.

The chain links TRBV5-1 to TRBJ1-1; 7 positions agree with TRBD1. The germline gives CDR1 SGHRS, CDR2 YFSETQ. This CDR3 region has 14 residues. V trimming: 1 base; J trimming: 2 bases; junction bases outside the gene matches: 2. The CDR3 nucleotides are TGCGCCAGCAGCTTGCGGACAGGAAACACTGAAGCTTTCTTT. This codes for CASSLRTGNTEAFF.

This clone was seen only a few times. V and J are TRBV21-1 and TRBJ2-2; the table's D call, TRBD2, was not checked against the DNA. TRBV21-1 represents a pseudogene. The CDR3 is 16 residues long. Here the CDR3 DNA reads TGTGCCAGCAGCAAAGTTCGGGGTTCCCAGACCGGGGAGCTGTTTTTT. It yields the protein CASSKVRGSQTGELFF.